This T cell receptor (beta chain) was obtained from a study of blood T cell repertoires in COVID-19. Per the study methods: Nucleated cell counts were estimated from reference gene primer amplification. The data were produced by immunoSEQ multiplex PCR, yet TCRdb's version contains in-frame clones alone and is incomplete. V and J calls and clone size come straight from that table; D and trimming were deduced from the DNA. The sample has about 320,000 clones; roughly 87% are singletons. Germline V gene sequence: CDR1 SGHNT, CDR2 YYREEE (reference sequence). The CDR3 loop spans 14 amino acids. The trim removed 3 bases at V and 5 bases at J, leaving 6 bases unmatched. The recovered donors of Cohort 3 showed two negative PCRs, clearance, or symptom resolution.

This clonotype was obtained from a woman under 30 who had recovered from COVID-19. V gene TRBV5-4 combines with J gene TRBJ1-2; 8 positions agree with TRBD1. Sequenced input: PBMCs or T cells enriched from blood (not recorded which). The CDR3, as DNA: TGTGCCAGCAGCTCCGGGACAGGAGCATATGGCTACACCTTC. Its protein product is CASSSGTGAYGYTF.